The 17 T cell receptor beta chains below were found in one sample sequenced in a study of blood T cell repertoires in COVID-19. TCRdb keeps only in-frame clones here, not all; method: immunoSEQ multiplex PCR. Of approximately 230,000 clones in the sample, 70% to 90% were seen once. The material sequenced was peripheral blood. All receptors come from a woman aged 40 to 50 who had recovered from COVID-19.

This CDR3 is CASSRSLAGVEQYF. DNA for the CDR3: TGTGCCAGCAGCCGCTCCTTAGCGGGAGTCGAGCAGTACTTC. The V gene is TRBV11-1, the J gene TRBJ2-7; TRBD2 aligns across 9 bases. Per germline, CDR1 SGHAT and CDR2 FQDESV (reference sequence). With 5 bases clipped from V and 6 bases from J, the junction kept 8 bases outside the gene matches. CDR3 length: 14 amino acids.

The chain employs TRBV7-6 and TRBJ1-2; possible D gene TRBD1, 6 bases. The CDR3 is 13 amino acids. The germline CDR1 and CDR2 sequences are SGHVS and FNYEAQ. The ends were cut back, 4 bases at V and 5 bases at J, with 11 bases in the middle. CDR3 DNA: TGTGCCAGCAGCTCCAGGGGCCTATATGGCTACACCTTC. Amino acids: CASSSRGLYGYTF.

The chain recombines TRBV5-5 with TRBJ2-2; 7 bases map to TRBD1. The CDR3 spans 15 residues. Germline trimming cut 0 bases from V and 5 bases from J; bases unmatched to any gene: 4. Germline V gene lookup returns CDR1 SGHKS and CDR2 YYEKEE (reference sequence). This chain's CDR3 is CASSLEGGRTGELFF. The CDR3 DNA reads TGTGCCAGCAGCTTGGAAGGGGGCAGGACCGGGGAGCTGTTTTTT.

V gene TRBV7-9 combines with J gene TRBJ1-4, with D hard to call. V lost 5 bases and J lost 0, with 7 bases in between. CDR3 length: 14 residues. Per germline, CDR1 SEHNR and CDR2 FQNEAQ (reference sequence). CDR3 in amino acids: CASSPLATNEKLFF. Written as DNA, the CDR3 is TGTGCCAGCAGCCCGTTAGCAACTAATGAAAAACTGTTTTTT. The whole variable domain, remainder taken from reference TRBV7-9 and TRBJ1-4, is DTGVSQNPRHKITKRGQNVTFRCDPISEHNRLYWYRQTLGQGPEFLTYFQNEAQLEKSRLLSDRFSAERPKGSFSTLEIQRTEQGDSAMYLCASSPLATNEKLFFGSGTQLSVL.

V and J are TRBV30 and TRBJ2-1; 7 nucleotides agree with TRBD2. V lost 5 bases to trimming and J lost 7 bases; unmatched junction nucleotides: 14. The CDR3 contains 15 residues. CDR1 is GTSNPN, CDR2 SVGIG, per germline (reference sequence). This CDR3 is CAWDTGLAVSNEQFF. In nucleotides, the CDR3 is TGTGCCTGGGATACCGGGCTAGCGGTTAGTAATGAGCAGTTCTTC.

The CDR3 DNA reads TGTGCCAGCAGTGACTCGATAGCGGGGGGCACAGATACGCAGTATTTT. Residues: CASSDSIAGGTDTQYF. The rearrangement joins TRBV6-4 to TRBJ2-3; 9 bases are shared with TRBD2. Per germline, CDR1 MRHNA and CDR2 SNTAGT. The CDR3 sequence is 16 residues long. Trimming took 0 bases from V and 1 from J; bases not matched to a gene: 2.

DNA for the CDR3: TGCGCCAGCAGCTTGGCTGGGGCAGCAAATCAGCCCCAGCATTTT. It translates to CASSLAGAANQPQHF. The V and J genes are TRBV5-1 and TRBJ1-5; tentative D call: TRBD1 (5 bases). This CDR3 region has 15 residues. V was cut by 0 bases and J by 4 bases, with 11 bases left in between. The V gene's germline CDR1 is SGHRS and CDR2 YFSETQ.

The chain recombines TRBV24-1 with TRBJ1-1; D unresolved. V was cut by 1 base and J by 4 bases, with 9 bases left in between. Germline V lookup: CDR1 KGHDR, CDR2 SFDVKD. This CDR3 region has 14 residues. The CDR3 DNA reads TGTGCCACCAGTGATTTATATACAGCCACTGAAGCTTTCTTT. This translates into CATSDLYTATEAFF.

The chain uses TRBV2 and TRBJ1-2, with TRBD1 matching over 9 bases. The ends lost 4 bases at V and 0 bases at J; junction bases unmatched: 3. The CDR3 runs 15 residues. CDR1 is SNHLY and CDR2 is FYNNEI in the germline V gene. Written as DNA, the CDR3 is TGTGCCAGCAGTGGGGGGACAGGGTCTAACTATGGCTACACCTTC. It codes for CASSGGTGSNYGYTF.

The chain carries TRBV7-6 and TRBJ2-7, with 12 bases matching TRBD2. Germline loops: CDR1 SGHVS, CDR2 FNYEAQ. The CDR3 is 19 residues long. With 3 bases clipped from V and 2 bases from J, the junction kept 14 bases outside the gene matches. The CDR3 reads CASSFYWTSGANVPYEQYF. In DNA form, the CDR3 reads TGTGCCAGCAGCTTTTATTGGACTAGCGGGGCCAACGTCCCCTACGAGCAGTACTTC. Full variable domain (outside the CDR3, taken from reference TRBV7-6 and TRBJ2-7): GAGVSQSPRYKVTKRGQDVALRCDPISGHVSLYWYRQALGQGPEFLTYFNYEAQQDKSGLPNDRFSAERPEGSISTLTIQRTEQRDSAMYRCASSFYWTSGANVPYEQYFGPGTRLTVT.

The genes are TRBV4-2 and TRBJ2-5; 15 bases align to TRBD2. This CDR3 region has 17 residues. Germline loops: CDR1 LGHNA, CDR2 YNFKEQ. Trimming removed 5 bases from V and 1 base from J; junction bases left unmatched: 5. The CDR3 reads CASSKGLAGGSQETQYF. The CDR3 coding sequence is TGTGCCAGCAGCAAGGGACTAGCGGGGGGTAGCCAAGAGACCCAGTACTTC.

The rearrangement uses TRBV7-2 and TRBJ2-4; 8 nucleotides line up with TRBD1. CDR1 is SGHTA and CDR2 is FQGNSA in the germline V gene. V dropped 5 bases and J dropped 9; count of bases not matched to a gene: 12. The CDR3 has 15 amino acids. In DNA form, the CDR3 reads TGTGCCAGCAGCGCCAACAGGGGGGAGACGGGCATTCAGTACTTC. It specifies CASSANRGETGIQYF.

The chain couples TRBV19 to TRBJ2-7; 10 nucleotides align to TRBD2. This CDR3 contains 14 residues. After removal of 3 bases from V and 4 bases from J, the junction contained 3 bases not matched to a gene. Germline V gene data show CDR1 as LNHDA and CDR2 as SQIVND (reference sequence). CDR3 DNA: TGTGCCAGTAGTATTCAAGCGGGAGGGTACGAGCAGTACTTC. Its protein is CASSIQAGGYEQYF.

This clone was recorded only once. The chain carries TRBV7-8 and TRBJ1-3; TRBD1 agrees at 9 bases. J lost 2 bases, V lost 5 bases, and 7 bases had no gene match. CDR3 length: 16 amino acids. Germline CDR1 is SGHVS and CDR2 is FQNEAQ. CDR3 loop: CASSGWDRAAGNTIYF. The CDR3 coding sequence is TGTGCCAGCAGCGGATGGGACAGGGCTGCTGGAAACACCATATATTTT.

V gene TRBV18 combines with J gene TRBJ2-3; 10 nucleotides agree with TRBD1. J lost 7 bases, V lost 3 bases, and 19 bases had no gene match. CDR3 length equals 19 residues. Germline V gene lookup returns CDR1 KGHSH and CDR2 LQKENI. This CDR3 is CASSPKTGGADSGTNTQYF. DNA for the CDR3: TGTGCCAGCTCACCTAAGACAGGGGGCGCTGATAGCGGGACTAATACGCAGTATTTT.

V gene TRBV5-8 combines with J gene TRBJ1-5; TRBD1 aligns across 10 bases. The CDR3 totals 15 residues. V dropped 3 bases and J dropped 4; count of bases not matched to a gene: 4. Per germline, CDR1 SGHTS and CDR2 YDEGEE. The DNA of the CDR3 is TGTGCCAGCAGCTCGGGGACAGGGGCTAATCAGCCCCAGCATTTT. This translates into CASSSGTGANQPQHF.

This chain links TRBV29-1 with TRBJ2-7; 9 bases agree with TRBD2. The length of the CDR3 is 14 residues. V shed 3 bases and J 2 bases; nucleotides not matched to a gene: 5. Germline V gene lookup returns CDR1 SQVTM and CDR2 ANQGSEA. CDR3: CSVENSGGPYEQYF. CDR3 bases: TGCAGCGTTGAGAATAGCGGGGGCCCCTACGAGCAGTACTTC.